These 18 T cell receptor beta chains were sequenced from one sample in a study of blood T cell repertoires in COVID-19. Assay: immunoSEQ multiplex PCR; the TCRdb copy retains only in-frame clones and omits some. The table lists tens of thousands of clones, around 90% of them singletons. Sequences were obtained from peripheral blood. The receptors were gathered from a man aged 30 to 45 with acute or convalescent COVID-19.

In this sample, this clone turned up once. J is TRBJ1-2 and V is TRBV18; D is unclear. The CDR3 loop spans 16 amino acids. V was trimmed by 0 bases and J by 3 bases, leaving 14 bases between them. Germline V gene lookup returns CDR1 KGHSH and CDR2 LQKENI. The CDR3 DNA reads TGTGCCAGCTCACCACCGCTGGGGAAGGGAGACTATGGCTACACCTTC. Its protein is CASSPPLGKGDYGYTF.

This clone was seen only a few times. CDR3 sequence (DNA): TGTGCCAGTATCCCGGGACTAGCGGGAGGTACCACGAACACCGGGGAGCTGTTTTTT. Amino acids: CASIPGLAGGTTNTGELFF. This rearrangement joins TRBV19 to TRBJ2-2; 15 bases align to TRBD2. Looked up from germline, CDR1 is LNHDA and CDR2 is SQIVND (reference sequence). The CDR3 covers 19 residues. V lost 7 bases and J lost 0; bases outside the gene matches: 9.

The chain has TRBV30 and TRBJ2-1; TRBD1 might be the D (6 bases). Trimming took 2 bases from V and 2 from J, leaving 10 bases between them. This CDR3 comprises 14 residues. Germline CDR1 GTSNPN, CDR2 SVGIG (reference sequence). The CDR3 DNA reads as TGTGCCTGGAGTACAGGGATAACCTACAATGAGCAGTTCTTC. Translated: CAWSTGITYNEQFF.

The chain carries TRBV7-9 and TRBJ2-1; 7 bases align to TRBD1. Per germline, CDR1 SEHNR and CDR2 FQNEAQ (reference sequence). The CDR3 is 14 amino acids. Germline trimming cut 2 bases from V and 7 bases from J; bases unmatched to any gene: 5. The CDR3, as DNA: TGTGCCAGCAGCTTAATGACAGGGAAAAATGAGCAGTTCTTC. Translation gives CASSLMTGKNEQFF.

The chain links TRBV3-1 (or the pseudogene TRBV3-2) to TRBJ2-1; D perhaps matches TRBD2 (5 bases). With 6 bases removed from V and 5 bases from J, the gap between germline ends came to 17 bases. The CDR3 is 15 residues long. The germline CDR1 and CDR2 sequences are LGHDT and YNNKEL (reference sequence). As DNA, the CDR3 is TGTGCCAGCAGGGGCGGGCCCGGTGAGGACAATGAGCAGTTCTTC. Its translation: CASRGGPGEDNEQFF.

This chain's CDR3 is CASSEFGDEQFF. CDR3 DNA: TGTGCCAGCAGTGAATTCGGGGATGAGCAGTTCTTC. This chain joins TRBV2 and TRBJ2-1; a weak D match, TRBD2 (5 bases). The CDR3 totals 12 residues. V was clipped by 2 bases and J by 8 bases, with 7 bases between them. Germline loops: CDR1 SNHLY, CDR2 FYNNEI.

The J gene is TRBJ2-7, the V gene TRBV13; the match to TRBD2 covers 11 bases. From germline, CDR1 is PRHDT and CDR2 FYEKMQ (reference sequence). V was pared by 5 bases and J by 4 bases, with 10 bases of the junction left unmatched. The CDR3 length is 16 residues. The chain's CDR3 is CASSEHTTSGVYEQYF. CDR3 nucleotides: TGTGCCAGCAGCGAACACACGACTAGCGGGGTTTACGAGCAGTACTTC.

The chain has TRBV7-2 and TRBJ2-6; TRBD1 might be the D (5 bases). Germline CDR1 is SGHTA and CDR2 is FQGNSA. V shed 5 bases and J shed 4 bases, with 12 bases lying between them. The CDR3 is 15 residues long. Here the CDR3 reads CASSPRARGANVLTF. In nucleotides, the CDR3 is TGTGCCAGCAGCCCCAGGGCGAGGGGGGCCAACGTCCTGACTTTC.

The J gene is TRBJ2-5, the V gene TRBV5-1; tentative D call: TRBD1 (5 bases). CDR1 SGHRS and CDR2 YFSETQ come from the germline V gene. Trimming stripped 0 bases from V and 0 bases from J, with 9 bases between. The CDR3 totals 15 residues. CDR3 amino acids: CASSLGTLYQETQYF. The CDR3 DNA sequence: TGCGCCAGCAGCTTGGGGACACTTTACCAAGAGACCCAGTACTTC.

This clone was counted once. The V call is TRBV25-1, the J call TRBJ2-1; D unresolved. The CDR3 loop spans 14 amino acids. V was trimmed by 8 bases and J by 0 bases, leaving 11 bases between them. CDR1 MGHDK and CDR2 SYGVNS come from the germline V gene. The DNA for the CDR3 is TGTGCCAGCGCTGCCGTTAGCTCCTACAATGAGCAGTTCTTC. Translation: CASAAVSSYNEQFF.

V is TRBV28 and J is TRBJ1-3; 8 bases line up with TRBD1. Germline loops: CDR1 MDHEN, CDR2 SYDVKM. J lost 1 base, V lost 10 bases, and 6 bases had no gene match. The CDR3 has 14 residues. This CDR3 is CATGQGKSGNTIYF. In DNA form, the CDR3 reads TGTGCCACCGGACAGGGCAAGTCTGGAAACACCATATATTTT. Full variable domain (rest looked up from reference TRBV28 and TRBJ1-3): DVKVTQSSRYLVKRTGEKVFLECVQDMDHENMFWYRQDPGLGLRLIYFSYDVKMKEKGDIPEGYSVSREKKERFSLILESASTNQTSMYLCATGQGKSGNTIYFGEGSWLTVV.

This clone was observed a single time. The chain has TRBV4-1 and TRBJ2-5, with D possibly being TRBD1 (6 bases). Looked up from germline, CDR1 is MGHRA and CDR2 is YSYEKL. V lost 4 bases to trimming and J lost 0 bases, with 9 bases between them. The CDR3 loop spans 14 amino acids. CDR3 sequence: CASSRRDNQETQYF. CDR3 nucleotides: TGCGCCAGCAGCCGCCGGGACAACCAAGAGACCCAGTACTTC.

This chain links TRBV28 with TRBJ2-6, with 13 nucleotides matching TRBD2. V lost 5 bases, J lost 1 base, and 2 bases stayed unmatched. CDR3 length equals 17 residues. Germline V CDR1 and CDR2: MDHEN, SYDVKM. The CDR3 reads CASSGLAGVSGANVLTF. The CDR3 coding sequence is TGTGCCAGCAGTGGACTAGCGGGAGTATCTGGGGCCAACGTCCTGACTTTC.

With respect to this clone: In the same sample, other DNA sequences code for this CDR3. The chain uses TRBV24-1 and TRBJ2-1; 8 nucleotides agree with TRBD2. Germline V gene sequence: CDR1 KGHDR, CDR2 SFDVKD. Germline trimming cut 5 bases from V and 3 bases from J; bases unmatched to any gene: 2. The CDR3 sequence is 14 residues long. CDR3 coding DNA: TGTGCCACCAGTGTAAGCGGGAGCTACAATGAGCAGTTCTTC. Amino acids: CATSVSGSYNEQFF.

This clone was counted a single time. CDR3 sequence: CASKGGVSGTQYF. The DNA of the CDR3 is TGTGCCAGCAAAGGCGGGGTTAGCGGTACGCAGTATTTT. The chain joins TRBV28 to TRBJ2-3; tentatively, D is TRBD2 (6 bases). Germline CDR1 and CDR2: MDHEN and SYDVKM. Trimming removed 7 bases from V and 8 bases from J, with 16 bases in between. This CDR3 region has 13 residues.

The chain has TRBV28 and TRBJ1-4; D may be TRBD1 (5 bases). CDR1 MDHEN and CDR2 SYDVKM come from the germline V gene. Between the trimmed V and J ends, which lost 5 bases and 7 bases, there was a span of 17 bases. The CDR3 length is 15 residues. CDR3: CASSPGGGRSEKLFF. For the CDR3, the DNA is TGTGCCAGCAGTCCCGGCGGGGGGAGAAGTGAAAAACTGTTTTTT. Full variable domain (rest looked up from reference TRBV28 and TRBJ1-4): DVKVTQSSRYLVKRTGEKVFLECVQDMDHENMFWYRQDPGLGLRLIYFSYDVKMKEKGDIPEGYSVSREKKERFSLILESASTNQTSMYLCASSPGGGRSEKLFFGSGTQLSVL.

CDR3 DNA: TGTGCCAGCAGCTCAGCAAGGACTAGCGGGAGTGGGAATGAGCAGTTCTTC. Translation: CASSSARTSGSGNEQFF. The chain carries TRBV4-2 and TRBJ2-1; 13 bases match TRBD2. Germline CDR1 is LGHNA and CDR2 is YNFKEQ. The V segment lost 5 bases and the J segment 7 bases; nucleotides outside the gene matches: 11. The CDR3 spans 17 residues.

This chain uses TRBV18 with TRBJ1-2; TRBD1 matches 10 bases. V was pared by 3 bases and J by 9 bases, with 7 bases of the junction left unmatched. This CDR3 region has 14 residues. The V gene's germline CDR1 is KGHSH and CDR2 LQKENI. The CDR3 here is CASSPGGTGERYTF. CDR3 in DNA: TGTGCCAGCTCACCCGGAGGGACAGGGGAGCGCTACACCTTC.